This TCR beta chain was found in a study of T cell changes during pregnancy in multiple sclerosis. The data were produced by immunoSEQ multiplex PCR, yet TCRdb's version contains in-frame clones alone and is incomplete. Of 52,000 or so clones listed, around 89% are singletons. The receptor was derived from a female donor with multiple sclerosis, enrolled in a pregnancy study. The sample here was CD4+ T cells from peripheral blood mononuclear cells, taken in the first trimester of pregnancy.

CDR3 loop: CASSLVILVGLAGGSNEQFF. CDR3 nucleotides: TGTGCCAGCAGTTTAGTCATTCTTGTGGGACTAGCGGGAGGAAGCAATGAGCAGTTCTTC. This chain joins TRBV28 and TRBJ2-1; 15 positions agree with TRBD2. With V trimmed by 2 bases and J by 6 bases, 14 bases remained unmatched. This CDR3 spans 20 amino acids. Germline V gives CDR1 MDHEN, CDR2 SYDVKM.